The clone carrying this T cell receptor beta chain was seen many times. Its antigen is unidentified. Researchers built TCR beta libraries using quantitative 5'-RACE with molecular barcodes. One entry per CDR3 protein, called by TCRdb with MiXCR from the 5' RACE reads. The table lists around 540,000 distinct CDR3 sequences, 10% to 15% of them singletons. This record comes from a study of CD8 T cells in ankylosing spondylitis. Study results and caveats: Reportedly, disease-linked clones are significantly enriched in ankylosing spondylitis patients' matched synovial fluid. Certain motif variants had earlier appeared in reactive arthritis synovial fluid and blood. Disease-linked clones bore a CD8+ phenotype and were relatively rare in peripheral blood. Ankylosing spondylitis blood seemed to carry a telltale TCR beta motif made of about 8 highly homologous variants.

This CDR3 spans 14 amino acids. V was trimmed by 8 bases and J by 3 bases, leaving 15 bases between them. The germline V gene has CDR1 MDHEN and CDR2 SYDVKM. The clonotype comes from a male donor with ankylosing spondylitis. The rearrangement joins TRBV28 to TRBJ2-3, with D possibly being TRBD2 (5 bases). The source material was blood, either unsorted or a sorted T cell fraction (not recorded which). CDR3 residues: CASLRGGRTDTQYF. CDR3 nucleotides: TGTGCCAGCCTCCGGGGTGGAAGGACAGATACGCAGTATTTT.